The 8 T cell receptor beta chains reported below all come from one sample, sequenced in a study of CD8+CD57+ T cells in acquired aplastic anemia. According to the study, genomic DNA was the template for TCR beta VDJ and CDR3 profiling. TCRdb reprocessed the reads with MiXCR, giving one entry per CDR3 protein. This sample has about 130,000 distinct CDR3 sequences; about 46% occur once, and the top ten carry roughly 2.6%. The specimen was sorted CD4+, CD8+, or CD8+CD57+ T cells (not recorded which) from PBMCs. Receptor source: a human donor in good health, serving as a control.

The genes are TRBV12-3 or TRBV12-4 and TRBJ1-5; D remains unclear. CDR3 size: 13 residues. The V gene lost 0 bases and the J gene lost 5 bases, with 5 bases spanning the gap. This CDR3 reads CASSLAEYQPQHF. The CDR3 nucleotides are TGTGCCAGCAGTTTAGCAGAGTATCAGCCCCAGCATTTT.

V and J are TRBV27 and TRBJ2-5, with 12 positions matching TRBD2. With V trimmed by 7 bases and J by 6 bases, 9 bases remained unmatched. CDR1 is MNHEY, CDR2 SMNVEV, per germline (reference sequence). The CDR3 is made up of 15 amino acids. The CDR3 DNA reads TGTGCCAGCACACCTAGCGGGGGGGCCGGGAAGACCCAGTACTTC. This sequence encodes CASTPSGGAGKTQYF.

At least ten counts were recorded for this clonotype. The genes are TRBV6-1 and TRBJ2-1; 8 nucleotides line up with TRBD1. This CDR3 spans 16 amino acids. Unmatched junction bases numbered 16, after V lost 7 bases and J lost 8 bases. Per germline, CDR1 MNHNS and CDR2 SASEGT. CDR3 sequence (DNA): TGTGCCAGCACCAGTACAATCAGGGGGCTTAACTATGAGCAGTTCTTC. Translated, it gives CASTSTIRGLNYEQFF.

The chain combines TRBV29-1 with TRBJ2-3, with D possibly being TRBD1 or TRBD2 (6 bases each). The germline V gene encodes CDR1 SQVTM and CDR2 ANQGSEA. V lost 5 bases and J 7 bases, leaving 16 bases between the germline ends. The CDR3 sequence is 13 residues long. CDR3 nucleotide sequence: TGCAGCGTTCGGACCGGGGGCGGGTATACGCAGTATTTT. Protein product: CSVRTGGGYTQYF.

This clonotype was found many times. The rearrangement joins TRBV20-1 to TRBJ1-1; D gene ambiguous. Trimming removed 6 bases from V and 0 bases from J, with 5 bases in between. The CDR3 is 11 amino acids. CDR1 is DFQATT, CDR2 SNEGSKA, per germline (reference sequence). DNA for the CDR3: TGCAGTGCCGTAATGAACACTGAAGCTTTCTTT. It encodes CSAVMNTEAFF.

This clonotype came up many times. The CDR3 loop is CSARDNLGRNTEAFF. DNA of the CDR3: TGCAGTGCTAGAGATAATCTGGGGAGGAACACTGAAGCTTTCTTT. The chain links TRBV20-1 to TRBJ1-1; no firm D call. V lost 0 bases and J lost 1, with 12 bases in between. From germline, CDR1 is DFQATT and CDR2 SNEGSKA (reference sequence). The CDR3 covers 15 residues.

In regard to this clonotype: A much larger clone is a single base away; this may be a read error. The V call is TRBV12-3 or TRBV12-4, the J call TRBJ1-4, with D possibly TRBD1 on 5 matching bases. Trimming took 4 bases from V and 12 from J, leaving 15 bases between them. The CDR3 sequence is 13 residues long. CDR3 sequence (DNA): TGTGCCAGCAGTTCTGCCAGGGTGGGTGAACTGTTTTTT. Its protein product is CASSSARVGELFF.

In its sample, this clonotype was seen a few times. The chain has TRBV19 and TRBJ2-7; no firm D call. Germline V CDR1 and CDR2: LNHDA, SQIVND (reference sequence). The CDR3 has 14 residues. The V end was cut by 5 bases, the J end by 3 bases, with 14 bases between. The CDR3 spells CASSPDSGNYEQYF. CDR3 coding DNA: TGTGCCAGTAGTCCTGACTCCGGCAACTACGAGCAGTACTTC.